Each of the 22 T cell receptor beta chains below was sequenced from the same sample in a study of CD8+ T cells in alopecia areata. Extracted RNA was reverse transcribed into cDNA, the sequencing template. Libraries were prepared by immunoSEQ multiplex PCR; TCRdb keeps only in-frame clonotypes and omits some of them. The sample records about 97,000 clones, less than 50% being singletons. Sequencing was performed on CD4+ T cells sorted from blood. The receptors here all came from a human donor with alopecia areata.

This sequence joins TRBV5-1 and TRBJ2-3; no clear D. This CDR3 comprises 11 residues. The V and J ends lost 4 bases and 3 bases respectively, with 3 bases between them. The germline CDR1 and CDR2 sequences are SGHRS and YFSETQ. CDR3 sequence: CASSHTDTQYF. CDR3 nucleotides: TGCGCCAGCAGCCATACAGATACGCAGTATTTT.

The chain uses TRBV7-9 and TRBJ2-1; D remains ambiguous. Deletions cut 3 bases from V and 6 bases from J, with 9 bases between. The CDR3 runs 13 residues. The germline V gene encodes CDR1 SEHNR and CDR2 FQNEAQ (reference sequence). CDR3 amino acids: CASSLTSTNEQFF. DNA for the CDR3: TGTGCCAGCAGCTTGACTTCGACCAATGAGCAGTTCTTC.

CDR3 region: CASSLPGTGGLETQYF. In nucleotides, the CDR3 is TGTGCCAGCAGTTTACCCGGGACAGGGGGTTTGGAGACCCAGTACTTC. The genes are TRBV28 and TRBJ2-5; 11 nucleotides line up with TRBD1. With V trimmed by 2 bases and J by 5 bases, 7 bases remained unmatched. The CDR3 length is 16 residues. Germline loops: CDR1 MDHEN, CDR2 SYDVKM. Together with reference TRBV28 and TRBJ2-5, the CDR3 gives the full variable domain: DVKVTQSSRYLVKRTGEKVFLECVQDMDHENMFWYRQDPGLGLRLIYFSYDVKMKEKGDIPEGYSVSREKKERFSLILESASTNQTSMYLCASSLPGTGGLETQYFGPGTRLLVL.

This rearrangement joins TRBV18 to TRBJ2-7, with D perhaps matching TRBD2 (6 bases). Germline lookup yields CDR1 KGHSH and CDR2 LQKENI. This CDR3 contains 15 residues. Trimming removed 2 bases from V and 5 bases from J, with 16 bases in between. DNA for the CDR3: TGTGCCAGCTCACCAGGATTGGAGGGAGGCAACGAGCAGTACTTC. Residues: CASSPGLEGGNEQYF. The entire variable domain, with the rest obtained from reference TRBV18 and TRBJ2-7, is as follows: NAGVMQNPRHLVRRRGQEARLRCSPMKGHSHVYWYRQLPEEGLKFMVYLQKENIIDESGMPKERFSAEFPKEGPSILRIQQVVRGDSAAYFCASSPGLEGGNEQYFGPGTRLTVT.

This clone was recorded a few times. This chain joins TRBV29-1 and TRBJ2-5, with D possibly being TRBD2 (5 bases). CDR1 SQVTM and CDR2 ANQGSEA come from the germline V gene. This CDR3 is built from 14 residues. The germline V and J ends were trimmed by 4 bases and 0 bases, with 12 bases remaining between them. The CDR3 spells CSVGYRGYQETQYF. The CDR3, as DNA: TGCAGCGTTGGATATCGAGGGTACCAAGAGACCCAGTACTTC.

The rearrangement links TRBV6-5 to TRBJ2-5; weak D call: TRBD1 (6 bases). Germline V gene data show CDR1 as MNHEY and CDR2 as SVGAGI. V lost 3 bases to trimming and J lost 4 bases, with 12 bases between them. The CDR3 length is 14 residues. The chain's CDR3 is CASSYPDRIETQYF. CDR3 sequence (DNA): TGTGCCAGCAGTTATCCAGACAGGATAGAGACCCAGTACTTC.

This chain joins TRBV27 and TRBJ2-5, with TRBD2 identical over 9 bases. The CDR3 spans 16 residues. V lost 2 bases to trimming and J lost 6 bases; unmatched junction nucleotides: 10. Germline assignment: CDR1 MNHEY and CDR2 SMNVEV (reference sequence). CDR3 coding DNA: TGTGCCAGCAGTTTAAAGTTCGGTAGCGGGGGTCAGACCCAGTACTTC. This encodes CASSLKFGSGGQTQYF.

This rearrangement joins TRBV9 to TRBJ2-1; D might be TRBD2 (5 bases). Trimming stripped 3 bases from V and 6 bases from J, with 13 bases between. The CDR3 is 14 residues long. Per germline, CDR1 SGDLS and CDR2 YYNGEE. CDR3 bases: TGTGCCAGCAGCGCCCGGACTCTCGGCAATGAGCAGTTCTTC. It yields the protein CASSARTLGNEQFF. Full variable domain (remainder filled in from reference TRBV9 and TRBJ2-1): DSGVTQTPKHLITATGQRVTLRCSPRSGDLSVYWYQQSLDQGLQFLIQYYNGEERAKGNILERFSAQQFPDLHSELNLSSLELGDSALYFCASSARTLGNEQFFGPGTRLTVL.

Of note for this clone: The junction departs from germline at one end; a sequencing error may be responsible. Other DNA sequences in the same sample also yield this CDR3. V is TRBV29-1 and J is TRBJ2-6, with D possibly being TRBD1 (5 bases). The CDR3 length is 14 residues. CDR1 and CDR2 (germline): SQVTM, ANQGSEA. CDR3 bases: TGCAGCGCTATGACCCAGTCTGGGGCCAACGTTCTGACTTTC. Translation gives CSAMTQSGANVLTF.

The gene calls are TRBV27 and TRBJ1-5; TRBD1 agrees at 8 bases. CDR3 length: 15 residues. Germline trimming cut 3 bases from V and 7 bases from J; bases unmatched to any gene: 8. Germline V gene sequence: CDR1 MNHEY, CDR2 SMNVEV (reference sequence). CDR3 DNA: TGTGCCAGCAGTTTTAGACAGGGGATCGGACAGCCCCAGCATTTT. Translating it yields CASSFRQGIGQPQHF.

The V and J genes are TRBV30 and TRBJ2-1; 9 positions agree with TRBD2. The CDR3 length is 15 residues. After removal of 8 bases from V and 7 bases from J, the junction contained 15 bases not matched to a gene. Germline CDR1 and CDR2: GTSNPN and SVGIG (reference sequence). This CDR3 reads CARGRSSGIGNEQFF. CDR3 sequence (DNA): TGTGCCCGGGGACGGTCTAGCGGGATAGGTAATGAGCAGTTCTTC.

In its sample, this clone was seen a few times. The chain employs TRBV4-1 and TRBJ2-5; 7 bases align to TRBD1. Trimming cost V 1 base and J 2 bases; bases outside gene matches: 7. Germline loops: CDR1 MGHRA, CDR2 YSYEKL. CDR3 size: 16 residues. The CDR3 region has the DNA TGCGCCAGCAGCCAAGCATCCGGGACAGAACAAGAGACCCAGTACTTC. This codes for CASSQASGTEQETQYF.

As concerns this clone: An end of the junction differs from the germline gene, which may be a read error. V usage is TRBV6-5 and J usage is TRBJ2-7; 14 bases align to TRBD2. This CDR3 has 14 amino acids. Germline V lookup: CDR1 MNHEY, CDR2 SVGAGI. CDR3 loop: CASSYSGTSGSVSF. DNA for the CDR3: TGTGCCAGCAGTTACTCCGGGACTAGCGGGAGTGTGTCCTTC.

V is TRBV28 and J is TRBJ2-7; D remains unclear. Germline V gives CDR1 MDHEN, CDR2 SYDVKM. V was shortened by 6 bases and J by 2 bases, with 8 bases between the two germline ends. This CDR3 has 12 amino acids. The CDR3 is CASSVLPYEQYF. CDR3 nucleotides: TGTGCCAGCAGCGTCCTTCCCTACGAGCAGTACTTC.

This chain joins TRBV5-1 and TRBJ2-3; tentatively, D is TRBD1 (6 bases). The CDR3 extends over 15 amino acids. Germline lookup yields CDR1 SGHRS and CDR2 YFSETQ. With 0 bases removed from V and 3 bases from J, the gap between germline ends came to 11 bases. In DNA, the CDR3 is TGCGCCAGCAGCTTGGTCCAGGGGACGACAGATACGCAGTATTTT. Protein sequence: CASSLVQGTTDTQYF.

This clone was recorded a few times. The gene calls are TRBV6-5 and TRBJ2-7, with D perhaps matching TRBD1 (5 bases). V was pared by 10 bases and J by 3 bases, with 13 bases between. CDR1 and CDR2 from the germline V gene are MNHEY and SVGAGI. CDR3 length equals 12 residues. CDR3 sequence reads: CATKGRSYEQYF. CDR3 in DNA: TGTGCCACCAAGGGGCGCAGCTACGAGCAGTACTTC.

V is TRBV19 and J is TRBJ2-7; 8 nucleotides line up with TRBD1. Germline V lookup: CDR1 LNHDA, CDR2 SQIVND (reference sequence). The CDR3 is 12 amino acids. The junction had 0 bases not matched to a gene; V was cut back by 6 bases and J by 2 bases. CDR3 nucleotides: TGTGCCAGTAGGGGACAGGCCTACGAGCAGTACTTC. It codes for CASRGQAYEQYF.

The sample holds a few counts of this clone. This sequence joins TRBV28 and TRBJ2-5, with D tentatively TRBD2 (5 bases). This CDR3 has 15 residues. V was clipped by 2 bases and J by 1 base, with 11 bases between them. The germline V gene has CDR1 MDHEN and CDR2 SYDVKM. CDR3 residues: CASSLLGEAQETQYF. The CDR3 DNA follows: TGTGCCAGCAGTTTACTCGGGGAAGCCCAAGAGACCCAGTACTTC.

The V and J genes are TRBV7-3 and TRBJ2-5; D perhaps matches TRBD2 (7 bases). Germline V lookup: CDR1 SGHTA, CDR2 FQGTGA. V lost 5 bases and J 7 bases, leaving 20 bases between the germline ends. The CDR3 runs to 15 residues. The CDR3 sequence: CASSPRGGRVGTQYF. CDR3 nucleotides: TGTGCCAGCAGCCCCCGCGGGGGCAGGGTGGGGACCCAGTACTTC. Variable domain in full (rest from reference TRBV7-3 and TRBJ2-5): GAGVSQTPSNKVTEKGKYVELRCDPISGHTALYWYRQSLGQGPEFLIYFQGTGAADDSGLPNDRFFAVRPEGSVSTLKIQRTERGDSAVYLCASSPRGGRVGTQYFGPGTRLLVL.

This clone occurred a few times. The rearrangement uses TRBV7-2 and TRBJ2-5; tentatively, D is TRBD1 (6 bases). This CDR3 region has 15 residues. Looked up from germline, CDR1 is SGHTA and CDR2 is FQGNSA. Trimming removed 1 base from V and 0 bases from J, with 9 bases in between. The CDR3 loop reads CASSLVWTDQETQYF. The CDR3 bases are TGTGCCAGCAGCTTAGTTTGGACAGACCAAGAGACCCAGTACTTC.

The chain uses TRBV30 and TRBJ1-2; 7 bases align to TRBD1. The CDR3 has 13 residues. Trimming took 7 bases from V and 6 from J; bases not matched to a gene: 11. CDR1 and CDR2 (germline): GTSNPN, SVGIG (reference sequence). This CDR3 is CASRPDREHGYTF. CDR3 coding DNA: TGTGCCTCCCGACCCGACAGGGAGCATGGCTACACCTTC.

J is TRBJ2-1 and V is TRBV30, with TRBD2 matching 8 bases. V shed 6 bases, J shed 3 bases, and the junction held 4 bases outside the gene matches. Germline V lookup: CDR1 GTSNPN, CDR2 SVGIG (reference sequence). This CDR3 contains 13 residues. CDR3 residues: CACKRESYNEQFF. The CDR3 DNA is TGTGCCTGTAAGCGGGAGAGCTACAATGAGCAGTTCTTC.